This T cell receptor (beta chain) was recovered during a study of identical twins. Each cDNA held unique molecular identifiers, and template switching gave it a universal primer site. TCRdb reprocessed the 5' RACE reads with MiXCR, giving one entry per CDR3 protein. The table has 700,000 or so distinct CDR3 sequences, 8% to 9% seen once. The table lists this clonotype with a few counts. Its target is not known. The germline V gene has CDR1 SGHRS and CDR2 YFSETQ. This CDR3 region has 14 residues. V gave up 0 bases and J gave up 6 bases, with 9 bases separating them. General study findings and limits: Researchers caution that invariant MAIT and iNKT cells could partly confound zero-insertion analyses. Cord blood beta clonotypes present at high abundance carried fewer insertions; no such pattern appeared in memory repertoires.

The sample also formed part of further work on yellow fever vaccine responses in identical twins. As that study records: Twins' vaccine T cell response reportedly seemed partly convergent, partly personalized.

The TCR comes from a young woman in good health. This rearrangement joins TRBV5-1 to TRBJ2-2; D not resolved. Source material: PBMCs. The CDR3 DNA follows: TGCGCCAGCAGCTTGGCGATCGCAGCCGGGGAGCTGTTTTTT. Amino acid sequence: CASSLAIAAGELFF. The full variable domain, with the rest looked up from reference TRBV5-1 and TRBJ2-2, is KAGVTQTPRYLIKTRGQQVTLSCSPISGHRSVSWYQQTPGQGLQFLFEYFSETQRNKGNFPGRFSGRQFSNSRSEMNVSTLELGDSALYLCASSLAIAAGELFFGEGSRLTVL.